Below, 11 T cell receptor beta chains from the same sample are listed, as sequenced in a study of T cell responses to AZD1222 COVID-19 vaccine (TCRdb year 2021). The time point label here, explained by the study, means: baseline before first vaccination. Library preparation used the immunoSEQ multiplex PCR assay. In TCRdb, the immuneACCESS table is reduced to in-frame sequences with V and J assigned. These tables do not hold every clone; where another copy was compared, an unresolved V gene accounts for under half, and the others remain unexplained. Recorded for this sample are about 85,000 clones; roughly 87% of them occurred a single time. The top ten hold about 2.2% of the sample. The source material was peripheral blood, sampled on day 0 of AZD1222 vaccination. Source of these receptors: an adult in good health.

The genes are TRBV5-1 and TRBJ2-2; D unresolved. The CDR3 is 14 amino acids. V was trimmed by 1 base and J by 3 bases, leaving 7 bases between them. The germline V gene encodes CDR1 SGHRS and CDR2 YFSETQ. CDR3 region: CASSLFPDTGELFF. CDR3 sequence (DNA): TGCGCCAGCAGCTTGTTCCCAGACACCGGGGAGCTGTTTTTT.

J is TRBJ2-5 and V is TRBV5-4, with 10 bases aligning to TRBD2. The CDR3 contains 17 residues. J was trimmed by 5 bases and V by 1 base; bases with no gene match: 11. CDR1 is SGHNT, CDR2 YYREEE, per germline (reference sequence). CDR3 sequence reads: CASSLPGLADYRETQYF. The DNA for the CDR3 is TGTGCCAGCAGCTTGCCAGGACTAGCGGATTACCGGGAGACCCAGTACTTC.

The chain links TRBV27 to TRBJ2-5, with TRBD2 matching over 7 bases. V shed 3 bases, J shed 5 bases, and the junction held 6 bases outside the gene matches. The CDR3 covers 14 residues. The V gene's germline CDR1 is MNHEY and CDR2 SMNVEV (reference sequence). The chain's CDR3 is CASSFAGEGETQYF. The CDR3 coding sequence is TGTGCCAGCAGTTTTGCCGGGGAGGGGGAGACCCAGTACTTC.

Only one count was recorded for this clone. The rearrangement joins TRBV5-1 to TRBJ2-5; tentatively, D is TRBD1 or TRBD2 (6 bases each). The germline V gene encodes CDR1 SGHRS and CDR2 YFSETQ. This CDR3 spans 14 amino acids. The V end lost 1 base, the J end lost 4 bases, and 11 bases lay between the germline ends. The CDR3 DNA reads as TGCGCCAGCAGCTTGCCCGGGGGCGTAGAGACCCAGTACTTC. The encoded protein is CASSLPGGVETQYF.

This chain connects TRBV3-1 (or the pseudogene TRBV3-2) to TRBJ1-3; D is uncertain. Per germline, CDR1 LGHDT and CDR2 YNNKEL (reference sequence). The CDR3 totals 11 residues. V was cut by 1 base and J by 8 bases, with 3 bases left in between. The CDR3 sequence: CASSQVDTIYF. The CDR3 bases are TGTGCCAGCAGCCAAGTAGACACCATATATTTT.

The V and J genes are TRBV29-1 and TRBJ2-2; D perhaps matches TRBD1 (6 bases). Germline CDR1 is SQVTM and CDR2 is ANQGSEA. Trimming cost V 6 bases and J 1 base, with 9 bases left between them. The CDR3 is made up of 13 amino acids. CDR3 protein: CSVSGQNTGELFF. The CDR3 nucleotides read TGCAGCGTCTCGGGACAGAACACCGGGGAGCTGTTTTTT.

V and J are TRBV5-1 and TRBJ1-5; 7 bases map to TRBD1. Germline lookup yields CDR1 SGHRS and CDR2 YFSETQ. The CDR3 runs 15 residues. Trimming at V came to 2 bases and at J to 2 bases, leaving 4 bases not matched to a gene. CDR3 sequence (DNA): TGCGCCAGCAGCTTAACAACAGGGGGCAATCAGCCCCAGCATTTT. Residues: CASSLTTGGNQPQHF.

The rearrangement links TRBV30 to TRBJ1-2, with D possibly being TRBD1 (5 bases). Trimming shortened V by 2 bases and J by 1 base, and 14 bases separated the two germline ends. Germline CDR1 reads GTSNPN; CDR2 reads SVGIG (reference sequence). There are 15 residues in the CDR3. Written as DNA, the CDR3 is TGTGCCTGGAGTCTCAGGGTGAAGGTTAACTATGGCTACACCTTC. It specifies CAWSLRVKVNYGYTF.

The chain joins TRBV2 to TRBJ1-1; D possibly corresponds to TRBD1 (6 bases). Trimming cost V 6 bases and J 0 bases, with 8 bases left between them. This CDR3 spans 13 amino acids. Germline V gene data show CDR1 as SNHLY and CDR2 as FYNNEI. The CDR3: CASRGQLNTEAFF. The CDR3 nucleotides read TGTGCCAGCAGGGGACAACTGAACACTGAAGCTTTCTTT.

V gene TRBV4-2 combines with J gene TRBJ1-1; D is unresolved. The CDR3 is made up of 16 amino acids. V lost 0 bases and J lost 8, with 19 bases in between. Germline V gene data show CDR1 as LGHNA and CDR2 as YNFKEQ. CDR3 coding DNA: TGTGCCAGCAGCCAAGAAGTAAATAGGGTCGCCACCGAAGCTTTCTTT. It codes for CASSQEVNRVATEAFF.

The CDR3 bases are TGTGCCAGCAGCTTAGTCGTGGAGCGGACCCGCTCCTACAATGAGCAGTTCTTC. It is translated as CASSLVVERTRSYNEQFF. V is TRBV7-2 and J is TRBJ2-1; TRBD2 might be the D (5 bases). Germline lookup yields CDR1 SGHTA and CDR2 FQGNSA. The V end lost 1 base, the J end lost 0 bases, and 16 bases lay between the germline ends. The CDR3 length is 18 residues.